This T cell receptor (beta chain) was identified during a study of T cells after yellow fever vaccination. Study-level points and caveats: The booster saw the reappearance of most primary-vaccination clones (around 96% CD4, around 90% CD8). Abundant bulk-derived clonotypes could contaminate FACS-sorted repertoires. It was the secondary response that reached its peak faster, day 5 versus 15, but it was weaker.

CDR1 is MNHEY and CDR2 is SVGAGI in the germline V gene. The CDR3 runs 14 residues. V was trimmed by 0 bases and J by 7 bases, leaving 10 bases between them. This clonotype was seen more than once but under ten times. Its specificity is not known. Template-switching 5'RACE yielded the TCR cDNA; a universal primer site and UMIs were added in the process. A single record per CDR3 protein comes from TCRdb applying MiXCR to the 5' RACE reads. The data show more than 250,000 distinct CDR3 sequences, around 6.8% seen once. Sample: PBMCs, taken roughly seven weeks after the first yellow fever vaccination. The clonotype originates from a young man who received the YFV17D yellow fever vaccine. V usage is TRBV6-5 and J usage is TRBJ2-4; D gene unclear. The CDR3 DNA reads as TGTGCCAGCAGTTACTCGAAAGGGTCGAACATTCAGTACTTC. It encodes CASSYSKGSNIQYF.